This record covers a single T cell receptor (beta chain). No antigen is known for it. The limits of the CDR3 on the DNA are not certain, so only TCRdb's listed CDR3 is given. MiXCR, applied by TCRdb to the multiplex PCR reads, yields one record per CDR3 protein. The repertoire has tens of thousands of distinct CDR3 sequences, around 60% of them found once; the top ten carry around 19%. These data originate in a study of breast tumors, draining lymph nodes, adjacent tissues. Study-level results: Findings are consistent with lymph node origin and intratumoral expansion of most tumor T cells.

Germline-derived CDR1 and CDR2 are SGHVS and FNYEAQ. The CDR3 is made up of 22 amino acids, end residues included. The sample comprised breast tumor tissue. The receptor was derived from a female donor with breast cancer. Some clones in this sample may be carry-over from other donors' samples. The chain employs TRBV7-6 and TRBJ1-3; TRBD1 reflects the table's D call only, with no check against the DNA. CDR3 region: CASSFYICSARKAGMSGNTIYF.